Listed here is a single TCR beta chain. Its antigen is unidentified. This entry is derived from a study of T cells in lung cancer brain metastases. Profiling relied on immunoSEQ multiplex PCR, and the TCRdb table lists in-frame clones only, not all of them. In the table there are around 820 clones, more than 90% of which are singletons. Findings and caveats of the study: Paired primaries held more unique productive clones than brain metastases (median approximately 4,500 versus 1,500).

The sample consisted of tumor tissue from the primary lung tumor. This receptor was identified in a woman in her seventies with non-small cell lung cancer.

The CDR3 nucleotides read TGTGCCAGCTCACTGTCTCGGGGGACCGGGGAGCTGTTTTTT. Encoded protein: CASSLSRGTGELFF. The V and J genes are TRBV18 and TRBJ2-2; weak D call: TRBD2 (6 bases). Trimming removed 4 bases at V and 5 bases at J, with 11 bases between. The CDR3 totals 14 residues. The germline CDR1 and CDR2 sequences are KGHSH and LQKENI.